Each of the 15 T cell receptor beta chains below was sequenced from the same sample in a study of cytomegalovirus exposure and HLA in healthy donors. TCRdb keeps only in-frame clones here, not all; method: immunoSEQ multiplex PCR. The sample shows about 140,000 clones, roughly 90% of them seen only once. Sequencing used PBMCs. The receptors come from a man between 18 and 35 years old in good health and CMV-seropositive.

The genes are TRBV30 and TRBJ2-7, with 8 bases lining up with TRBD1. V gave up 3 bases and J gave up 6 bases; unmatched junction bases: 4. The CDR3 extends over 12 amino acids. From germline, CDR1 is GTSNPN and CDR2 SVGIG (reference sequence). CDR3 residues: CAWRTGVIEQYF. In nucleotides, the CDR3 is TGTGCCTGGAGGACAGGGGTCATCGAGCAGTACTTC.

The chain joins TRBV18 to TRBJ1-1; 7 bases are shared with TRBD1. The germline V gene has CDR1 KGHSH and CDR2 LQKENI. The CDR3 is made up of 13 amino acids. V was clipped by 6 bases and J by 1 base; unmatched bases: 2. Here the CDR3 DNA reads TGTGCCAGCTCGTGGGACAGGAACACTGAAGCTTTCTTT. Its translation is CASSWDRNTEAFF.

The CDR3 spells CASSQEWGDQPQHF. CDR3 DNA sequence: TGTGCCAGCAGCCAGGAGTGGGGGGATCAGCCCCAGCATTTT. The rearrangement links TRBV2 to TRBJ1-5, with D possibly matching TRBD1 (5 bases). CDR1 SNHLY and CDR2 FYNNEI come from the germline V gene. The V end lost 6 bases, the J end lost 5 bases, and 14 bases lay between the germline ends. The CDR3 is made up of 14 amino acids.

The chain has TRBV30 and TRBJ1-2, with 8 positions matching TRBD1. The CDR3 is 16 amino acids. The V gene's germline CDR1 is GTSNPN and CDR2 SVGIG (reference sequence). J gave up 4 bases and V 2 bases, and 12 bases lay outside the gene matches. The CDR3 nucleotides read TGTGCCTGGAGTAACCTAGGGGCAGGGGGCGCCTATGGCTACACCTTC. Translation gives CAWSNLGAGGAYGYTF.

CDR3 nucleotide sequence: TGTGCCAGCAGGTCCAACCGGTCTCTTGCCACAGATACGCAGTATTTT. This sequence encodes CASRSNRSLATDTQYF. The V call is TRBV11-2, the J call TRBJ2-3; no clear D. This CDR3 contains 16 residues. V was trimmed by 6 bases and J by 2 bases, leaving 18 bases between them. The germline gives CDR1 SGHAT, CDR2 FQNNGV.

The rearrangement uses TRBV7-2 and TRBJ2-3, with 12 bases matching TRBD2. The V segment lost 1 base and the J segment 0 bases; nucleotides outside the gene matches: 8. CDR1 is SGHTA, CDR2 FQGNSA, per germline. The length of the CDR3 is 19 residues. Here the CDR3 reads CASSLGGLAGGPSTDTQYF. As DNA, the CDR3 is TGTGCCAGCAGCTTAGGGGGACTAGCGGGCGGGCCTAGCACAGATACGCAGTATTTT.

The chain couples TRBV28 to TRBJ1-2; no reliable D call. The CDR3 length is 15 residues. CDR1 and CDR2 (germline): MDHEN, SYDVKM. Trimming left V 5 bases short and J 8 bases short, with 21 bases between. CDR3 DNA sequence: TGTGCCAGCAGTCCCCCGGGGAGAGTCCTCAGCGGCTACACCTTC. Translation gives CASSPPGRVLSGYTF.

J is TRBJ1-1 and V is TRBV5-1; no clear D. Germline values: CDR1 SGHRS, CDR2 YFSETQ. The CDR3 runs 13 residues. The V and J ends lost 1 base and 5 bases respectively, with 9 bases between them. Here the CDR3 DNA reads TGCGCCAGCAGCTTGTCCCCGGAGACTGAAGCTTTCTTT. Translation gives CASSLSPETEAFF.

This clone was counted a few times. The chain couples TRBV30 to TRBJ1-4, with D perhaps matching TRBD1 (6 bases). Trimming left V 7 bases short and J 5 bases short, with 8 bases between. This CDR3 is 11 amino acids long. Per germline, CDR1 GTSNPN and CDR2 SVGIG (reference sequence). CDR3 DNA: TGTGCCTTTACAGGGAATGAAAAACTGTTTTTT. Its protein is CAFTGNEKLFF.

The J gene is TRBJ2-3, the V gene TRBV2; TRBD2 is a possible D gene (6 bases). The ends were cut back, 1 base at V and 3 bases at J, with 14 bases in the middle. Germline assignment: CDR1 SNHLY and CDR2 FYNNEI. The CDR3 runs to 16 residues. CDR3: CASSEDTGVRTDTQYF. CDR3 in DNA: TGTGCCAGCAGTGAAGATACGGGAGTAAGGACAGATACGCAGTATTTT.

The chain uses TRBV25-1 and TRBJ2-2; TRBD2 is a possible D gene (5 bases). V was cut by 3 bases and J by 7 bases, with 12 bases left in between. Germline lookup yields CDR1 MGHDK and CDR2 SYGVNS. The CDR3 is 14 amino acids. CDR3: CASSDPRLHGELFF. The CDR3 DNA sequence: TGTGCCAGCAGTGACCCCCGACTACACGGGGAGCTGTTTTTT.

This clone was seen a single time. V and J are TRBV11-2 and TRBJ2-7, with 9 bases identical to TRBD2. CDR1 is SGHAT and CDR2 is FQNNGV in the germline V gene. The CDR3 has 15 residues. V lost 8 bases and J lost 0; bases outside the gene matches: 8. CDR3 sequence reads: CASVPLAGSSYEQYF. The DNA of the CDR3 is TGTGCCAGCGTCCCTCTAGCGGGGTCCTCCTACGAGCAGTACTTC.

The gene calls are TRBV30 and TRBJ2-1; D is possibly TRBD2 (5 bases). The CDR3 is 19 amino acids. V was cut by 2 bases and J by 9 bases, with 32 bases left in between. Germline values: CDR1 GTSNPN, CDR2 SVGIG (reference sequence). For the CDR3, the DNA is TGTGCCTGGAGTAGGGTGGGAGCTTTTCCCCCTACTTACAATACTGAGCAGTTCTTC. Protein: CAWSRVGAFPPTYNTEQFF. Based on the CDR3 plus reference TRBV30 and TRBJ2-1, the full variable domain is SQTIHQWPATLVQPVGSPLSLECTVEGTSNPNLYWYRQAAGRGLQLLFYSVGIGQISSEVPQNLSASRPQDRQFILSSKKLLLSDSGFYLCAWSRVGAFPPTYNTEQFFGPGTRLTVL.

This clone was detected once. The chain is built from TRBV28 and TRBJ2-7; D may be TRBD1 (6 bases). CDR1 MDHEN and CDR2 SYDVKM come from the germline V gene. Trimming pared 3 bases from V and 2 bases from J, leaving 17 bases between. There are 16 residues in the CDR3. This CDR3 reads CASSFNWRTATYEQYF. CDR3 sequence (DNA): TGTGCCAGCAGTTTTAACTGGAGGACAGCTACCTACGAGCAGTACTTC.

The chain couples TRBV7-9 to TRBJ2-2; 8 positions agree with TRBD1. CDR1 and CDR2 from the germline V gene are SEHNR and FQNEAQ (reference sequence). CDR3 length: 15 residues. Trimming at V came to 5 bases and at J to 3 bases, leaving 5 bases not matched to a gene. CDR3 DNA: TGTGCCAGCAGCCTTCAGGGGGCCGACACCGGGGAGCTGTTTTTT. Translated: CASSLQGADTGELFF.